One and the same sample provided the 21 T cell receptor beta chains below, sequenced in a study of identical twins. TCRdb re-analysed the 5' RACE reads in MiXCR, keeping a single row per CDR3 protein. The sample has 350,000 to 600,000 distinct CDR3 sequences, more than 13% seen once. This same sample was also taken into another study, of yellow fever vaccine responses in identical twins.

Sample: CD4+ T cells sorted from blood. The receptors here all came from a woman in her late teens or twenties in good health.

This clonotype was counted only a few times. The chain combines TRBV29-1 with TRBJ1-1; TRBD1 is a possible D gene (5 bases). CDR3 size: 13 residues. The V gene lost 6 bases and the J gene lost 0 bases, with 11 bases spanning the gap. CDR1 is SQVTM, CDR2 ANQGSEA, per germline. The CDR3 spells CSVAGFMNTEAFF. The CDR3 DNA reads TGCAGCGTGGCAGGGTTTATGAACACTGAAGCTTTCTTT.

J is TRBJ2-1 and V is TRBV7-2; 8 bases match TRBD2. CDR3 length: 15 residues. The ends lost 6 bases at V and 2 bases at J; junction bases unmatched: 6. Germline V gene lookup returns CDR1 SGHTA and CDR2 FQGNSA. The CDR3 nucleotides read TGTGCCAGCAGGATACCGGGACTAGCCTACAATGAGCAGTTCTTC. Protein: CASRIPGLAYNEQFF.

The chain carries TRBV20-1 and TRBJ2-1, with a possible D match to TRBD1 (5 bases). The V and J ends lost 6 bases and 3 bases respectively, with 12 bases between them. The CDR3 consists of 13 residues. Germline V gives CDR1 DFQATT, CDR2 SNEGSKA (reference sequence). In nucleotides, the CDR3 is TGCAGTGCGGTAGGCGACAGCTACAATGAGCAGTTCTTC. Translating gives CSAVGDSYNEQFF.

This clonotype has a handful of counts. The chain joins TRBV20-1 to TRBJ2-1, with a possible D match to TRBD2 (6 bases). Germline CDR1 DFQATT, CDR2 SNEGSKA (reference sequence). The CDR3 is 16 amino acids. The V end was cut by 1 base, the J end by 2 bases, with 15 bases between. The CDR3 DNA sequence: TGCAGTGCTAGAGTCCCGCGGGAAAGCCCCTACAATGAGCAGTTCTTC. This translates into CSARVPRESPYNEQFF.

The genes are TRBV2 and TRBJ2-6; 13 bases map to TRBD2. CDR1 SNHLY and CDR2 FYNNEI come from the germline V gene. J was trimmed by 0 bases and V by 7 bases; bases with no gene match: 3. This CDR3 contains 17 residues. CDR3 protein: CASIGLAGVSGANVLTF. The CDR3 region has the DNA TGTGCCAGCATTGGACTAGCGGGGGTCTCTGGGGCCAACGTCCTGACTTTC.

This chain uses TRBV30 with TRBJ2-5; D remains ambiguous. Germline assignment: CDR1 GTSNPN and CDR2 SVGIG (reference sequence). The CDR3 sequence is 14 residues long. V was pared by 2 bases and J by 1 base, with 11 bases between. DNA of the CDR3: TGTGCCTGGAGTACCGGACGGAGCCAAGAGACCCAGTACTTC. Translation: CAWSTGRSQETQYF.

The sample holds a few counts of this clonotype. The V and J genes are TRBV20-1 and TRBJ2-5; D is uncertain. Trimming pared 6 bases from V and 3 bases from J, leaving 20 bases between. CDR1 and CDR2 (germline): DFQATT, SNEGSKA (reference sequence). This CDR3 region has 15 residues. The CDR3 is CSARQKGGLKETQYF. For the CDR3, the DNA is TGCAGTGCCAGGCAGAAGGGTGGCTTAAAAGAGACCCAGTACTTC.

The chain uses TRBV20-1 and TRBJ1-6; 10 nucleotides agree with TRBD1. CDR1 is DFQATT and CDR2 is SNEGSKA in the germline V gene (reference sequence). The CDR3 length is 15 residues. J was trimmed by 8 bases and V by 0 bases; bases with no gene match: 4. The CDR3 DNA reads TGCAGTGCTAGAGACCGACAGGGGGCGTATTCACCCCTCCACTTT. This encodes CSARDRQGAYSPLHF.

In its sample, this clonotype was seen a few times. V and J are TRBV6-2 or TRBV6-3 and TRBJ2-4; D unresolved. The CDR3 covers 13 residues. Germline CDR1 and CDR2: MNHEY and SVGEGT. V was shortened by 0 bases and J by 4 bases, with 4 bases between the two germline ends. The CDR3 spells CASSYSEKNIQYF. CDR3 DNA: TGTGCCAGCAGTTACTCTGAGAAAAACATTCAGTACTTC.

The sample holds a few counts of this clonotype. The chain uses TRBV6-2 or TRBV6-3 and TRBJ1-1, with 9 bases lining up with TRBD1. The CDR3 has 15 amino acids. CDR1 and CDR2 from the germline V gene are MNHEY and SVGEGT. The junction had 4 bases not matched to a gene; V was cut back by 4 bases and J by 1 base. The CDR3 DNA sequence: TGTGCCAGCAGTTTTCAGGACAGGGGGAACACTGAAGCTTTCTTT. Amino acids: CASSFQDRGNTEAFF.

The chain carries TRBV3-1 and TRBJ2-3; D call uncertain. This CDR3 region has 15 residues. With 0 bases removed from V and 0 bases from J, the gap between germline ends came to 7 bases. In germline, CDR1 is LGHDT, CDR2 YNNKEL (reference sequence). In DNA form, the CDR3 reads TGTGCCAGCAGCCAAGATCCCCCTAGCACAGATACGCAGTATTTT. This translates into CASSQDPPSTDTQYF.

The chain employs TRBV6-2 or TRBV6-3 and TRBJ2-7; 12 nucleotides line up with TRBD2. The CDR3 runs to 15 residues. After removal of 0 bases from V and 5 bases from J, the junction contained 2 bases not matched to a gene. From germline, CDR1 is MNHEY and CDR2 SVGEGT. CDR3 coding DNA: TGTGCCAGCAGTTACTCGACTAGCGGGAGCCACGAGCAGTACTTC. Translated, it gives CASSYSTSGSHEQYF.

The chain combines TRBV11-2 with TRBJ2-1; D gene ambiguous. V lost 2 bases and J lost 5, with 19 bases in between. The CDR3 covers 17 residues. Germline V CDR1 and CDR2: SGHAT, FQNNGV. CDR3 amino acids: CASSLMGLKGVHNEQFF. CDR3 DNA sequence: TGTGCCAGCAGCTTAATGGGTCTAAAGGGCGTCCACAATGAGCAGTTCTTC.

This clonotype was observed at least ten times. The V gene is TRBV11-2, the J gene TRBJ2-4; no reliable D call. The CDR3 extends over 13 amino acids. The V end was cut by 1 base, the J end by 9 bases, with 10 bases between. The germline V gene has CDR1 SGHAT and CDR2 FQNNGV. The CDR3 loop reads CASSLGNHPIQYF. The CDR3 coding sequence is TGTGCCAGCAGCTTAGGGAACCATCCCATTCAGTACTTC.

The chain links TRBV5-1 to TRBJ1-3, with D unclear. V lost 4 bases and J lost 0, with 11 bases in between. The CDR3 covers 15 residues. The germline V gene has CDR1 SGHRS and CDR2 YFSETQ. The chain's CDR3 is CASSVDASSGNTIYF. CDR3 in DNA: TGCGCCAGCAGCGTGGACGCGAGCTCTGGAAACACCATATATTTT.

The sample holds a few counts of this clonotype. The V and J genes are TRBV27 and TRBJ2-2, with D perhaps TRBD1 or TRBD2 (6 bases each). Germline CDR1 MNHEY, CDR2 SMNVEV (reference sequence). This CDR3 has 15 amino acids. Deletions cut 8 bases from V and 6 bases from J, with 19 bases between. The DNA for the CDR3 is TGTGCCAGCGGGGGAAGGGGGGCGCATGCCGGGGAGCTGTTTTTT. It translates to CASGGRGAHAGELFF.

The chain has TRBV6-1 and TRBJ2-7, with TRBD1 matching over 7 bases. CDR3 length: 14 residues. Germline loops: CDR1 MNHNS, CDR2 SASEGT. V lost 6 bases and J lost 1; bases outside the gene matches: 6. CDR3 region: CASRRGQGSYEQYF. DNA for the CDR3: TGTGCCAGCAGGAGGGGGCAGGGGTCCTACGAGCAGTACTTC.

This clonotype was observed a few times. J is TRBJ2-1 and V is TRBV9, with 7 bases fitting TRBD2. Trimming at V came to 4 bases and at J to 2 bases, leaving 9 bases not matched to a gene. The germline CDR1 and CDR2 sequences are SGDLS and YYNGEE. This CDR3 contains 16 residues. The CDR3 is CASSPEGAGPYNEQFF. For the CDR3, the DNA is TGTGCCAGCAGCCCTGAGGGAGCGGGGCCCTACAATGAGCAGTTCTTC.

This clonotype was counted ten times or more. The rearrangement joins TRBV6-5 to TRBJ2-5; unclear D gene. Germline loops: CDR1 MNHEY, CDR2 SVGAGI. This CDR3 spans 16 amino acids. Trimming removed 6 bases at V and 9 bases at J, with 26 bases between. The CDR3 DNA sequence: TGTGCCAGCAGCGCTGAGAGACCGCTGGCAAGAGTCTCCCAGTACTTC. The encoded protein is CASSAERPLARVSQYF.

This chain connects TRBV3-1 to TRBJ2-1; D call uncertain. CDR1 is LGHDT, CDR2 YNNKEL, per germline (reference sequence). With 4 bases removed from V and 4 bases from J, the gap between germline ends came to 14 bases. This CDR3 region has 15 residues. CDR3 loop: CASSPPRSEYNEQFF. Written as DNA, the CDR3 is TGTGCCAGCAGCCCCCCCCGCAGCGAATACAATGAGCAGTTCTTC.

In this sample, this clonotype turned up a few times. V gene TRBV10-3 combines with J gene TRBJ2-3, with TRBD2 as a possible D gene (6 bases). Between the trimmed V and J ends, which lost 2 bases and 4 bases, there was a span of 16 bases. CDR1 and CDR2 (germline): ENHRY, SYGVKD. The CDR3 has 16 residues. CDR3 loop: CAISETPGRGADTQYF. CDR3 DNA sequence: TGTGCCATCAGTGAGACGCCCGGGAGAGGAGCAGATACGCAGTATTTT.